A selection of T cell receptor beta chains follows, all from one sample in a study of blood T cell repertoires in COVID-19. The assay was immunoSEQ multiplex PCR, and TCRdb's table has in-frame clones only and misses some. Of some 66,000 clones in the sample, 82% were seen once. Sequencing used peripheral blood. The receptors here all came from a man aged 60 to 75 with acute or convalescent COVID-19. Both conserved end residues are part of each CDR3. Each record gives: J gene, clone size, D gene, V gene, CDR3 DNA, CDR3 protein. D genes are given only for firm matches. Part of the rows lack a size; the others show once, few, many or a class for expanded clones.

>TRBJ2-2|.|.|TRBV11-2
TGTGCCAGCAGCTTAGATACCAGATCCACCGGGGAGCTGTTTTTT
CASSLDTRSTGELFF
>TRBJ1-2|.|TRBD1|TRBV19
TGTGCCAGTAGCCTCGGAGGGACAGGGGGCTTAACTGGCTACACCTTC
CASSLGGTGGLTGYTF
>TRBJ1-1|.|.|TRBV5-5
TGTGCCAGCAGCCTTAGACAGCTCATGAACACTGAAGCTTTCTTT
CASSLRQLMNTEAFF
>TRBJ2-2|.|.|TRBV11-3
TGTGCCAGCAGCTCCCCGCCCAGCACCGGGGAGCTGTTTTTT
CASSSPPSTGELFF
>TRBJ2-7|.|.|TRBV5-4
TGTGCCAGCAGCTTCGACAGGAGTACCTACGAGCAGTACTTC
CASSFDRSTYEQYF
>TRBJ2-5|.|TRBD1|TRBV27
TGTGCCAGCAGTGTCCGGGACAGGGTGGAGACCCAGTACTTC
CASSVRDRVETQYF
>TRBJ1-5|.|.|TRBV27
TGTGCCAGCAGTCCGAACCGGGGGGGTTCAAGCAATCAGCCCCAGCATTTT
CASSPNRGGSSNQPQHF
>TRBJ1-6|.|TRBD1|TRBV27
TGTGCCAGCAGTCCTGGGACAGTCAATAATTCACCCCTCCACTTT
CASSPGTVNNSPLHF
>TRBJ1-2|.|TRBD1|TRBV12-5
TGTGCTAGTGGTTTGAGTACAGGGGAGAGAAGCTACACCTTC
CASGLSTGERSYTF
>TRBJ2-2|.|.|TRBV5-4
TGTGCCAGCAGCTCGGGATACGGGGAGCTGTTTTTT
CASSSGYGELFF
>TRBJ1-6|.|TRBD1|TRBV11-2
TGTGCCAGCAGCCGTAGAAGGACAGGAGGGGACTCCTATAATTCACCCCTCCACTTT
CASSRRRTGGDSYNSPLHF
>TRBJ1-2|.|.|TRBV6-5
TGTGCCAGCAGTTACGGAACAGGGAGCTATGGCTACACCTTC
CASSYGTGSYGYTF
>TRBJ1-5|once|.|TRBV19
TGTGCCAGTAGTCCTAGTGCGGGGGGCGATAGCAATCAGCCCCAGCATTTT
CASSPSAGGDSNQPQHF
>TRBJ1-3|.|.|TRBV5-1
TGCGCCAGCAGCTTAGGGGGCTCTGGAAACACCATATATTTT
CASSLGGSGNTIYF
>TRBJ2-1|.|TRBD1|TRBV6-2/TRBV6-3
TGTGCCAGCAGTTACAGGACAGGGTTCTACAATGAGCAGTTCTTC
CASSYRTGFYNEQFF
>TRBJ2-2|.|.|TRBV5-4
TGTGCCAGCAGCTTGGATAGGAACACCGGGGAGCTGTTTTTT
CASSLDRNTGELFF
>TRBJ2-1|.|TRBD1|TRBV24-1
TGTGCCACCAGTGGCGGGACAGGGTACAATGAGCAGTTCTTC
CATSGGTGYNEQFF
>TRBJ1-2|.|TRBD1|TRBV4-1
TGCGCCAGCAGCCAGACAGGGGGTCGCTACACCTTC
CASSQTGGRYTF
>TRBJ1-5|.|.|TRBV7-2
TGTGCCAGCAGCTTAAGGGGGGGGGCAAGCAATCAGCCCCAGCATTTT
CASSLRGGASNQPQHF
>TRBJ2-3|once|TRBD1|TRBV7-9
TGTGCCAGCAGCACCGGACAGGGAGAATGGGCAGATACGCAGTATTTT
CASSTGQGEWADTQYF
>TRBJ2-4|once|TRBD2|TRBV29-1
TGCAGCGTTGATCGTCTAGCGGGCAAAAACATTCAGTACTTC
CSVDRLAGKNIQYF
>TRBJ1-5|.|TRBD1|TRBV5-1
TGCGCCAGCAGCTTGGGGCAGGGGGCGGGTCAGCCCCAGCATTTT
CASSLGQGAGQPQHF
>TRBJ1-6|.|TRBD1|TRBV7-9
TGTGCCAGCAGCCGTAGGCCGGGACAGGGGATATTACCCCTCCACTTT
CASSRRPGQGILPLHF
>TRBJ2-3|.|.|TRBV5-6
TGTGCCAGCAGCAAGCGCACTCTTAAGGATACGCAGTATTTT
CASSKRTLKDTQYF
>TRBJ1-3|.|.|TRBV15
TGTGCCACCAGCAGAGATCCAGGGTCCGGAAACACCATATATTTT
CATSRDPGSGNTIYF
>TRBJ1-5|.|TRBD1|TRBV2
TGTGCCAGCAGTTTGGGACAGGGGAGTCAGCCCCAGCATTTT
CASSLGQGSQPQHF
>TRBJ2-1|.|.|TRBV3-1/TRBV3-2
TGTGCCAGCAGCCAAGTCAGAGGCAATGAGCAGTTCTTC
CASSQVRGNEQFF
>TRBJ2-2|.|.|TRBV7-2
TGTGCCAGCAGCTTAATGTGGGGGGGCGACACCGGGGAGCTGTTTTTT
CASSLMWGGDTGELFF
>TRBJ1-6|.|.|TRBV2
TGTGCCAGCAGTGTATTGGGGGGGCTCGCCAATTCACCCCTCCACTTT
CASSVLGGLANSPLHF
>TRBJ1-6|few|.|TRBV7-8
TGTGCCAGCAGCATTACTGTACTAGCTAATTCACCCCTCCACTTT
CASSITVLANSPLHF
>TRBJ1-2|.|TRBD1|TRBV7-2
TGTGCCAGCAGCTTGACCGGGACAGCTACACCCTATGGCTACACCTTC
CASSLTGTATPYGYTF
>TRBJ1-2|once|.|TRBV7-2
TGTGCCAGCAGCTTACCAGGACAGCTCTATGGCTACACCTTC
CASSLPGQLYGYTF
>TRBJ2-1|.|.|TRBV3-1/TRBV3-2
TGTGCCAGCAGCCAATTGCGAGGTTCCAATGAGCAGTTCTTC
CASSQLRGSNEQFF
>TRBJ1-2|.|.|TRBV15
TGTGCCACCAGCAGAGAGACATACTATGGCTACACCTTC
CATSRETYYGYTF
>TRBJ1-4|.|TRBD1|TRBV14
TGTGCCAGCAGCCTTATTACAGGGGGCGATGAAAAACTGTTTTTT
CASSLITGGDEKLFF
>TRBJ1-2|.|.|TRBV5-1
TGCGCCAGCAGCTTGCAGGCGGGGGGTAACTATGGCTACACCTTC
CASSLQAGGNYGYTF
>TRBJ1-2|medium-sized|TRBD1|TRBV5-1
TGCGCCAGCAGCTACGGGACAGGGGGCAATGGCTACACCTTC
CASSYGTGGNGYTF
>TRBJ1-2|.|TRBD1|TRBV5-1
TGCGCCAGCAGCTTGGAAAGGGGGCAGAATGGCTACACCTTC
CASSLERGQNGYTF
>TRBJ2-2|.|.|TRBV6-1
TGTGCCAGCAGTGCACTCCCTGGTGGGCTAAACACCGGGGAGCTGTTTTTT
CASSALPGGLNTGELFF
>TRBJ1-5|few|.|TRBV7-2
TGTGCCAGCAGCTTACAGAGCAATCAGCCCCAGCATTTT
CASSLQSNQPQHF
>TRBJ2-3|.|.|TRBV6-2/TRBV6-3
TGTGCCAGCAGTGGACTTCGCGGGACTCCGCAGTATTTT
CASSGLRGTPQYF
>TRBJ1-1|.|.|TRBV7-2
TGTGCCAGCAGCTTAGGGCCGACAGGCACATTGACTGAAGCTTTCTTT
CASSLGPTGTLTEAFF
>TRBJ2-3|.|.|TRBV3-1/TRBV3-2
TGTGCCAGCAGCCAAGATAGAGTAGACACAGATACGCAGTATTTT
CASSQDRVDTDTQYF
>TRBJ1-2|.|TRBD1|TRBV2
TGTGCCAGCAGGACAGGGGGCAACTATGGCTACACCTTC
CASRTGGNYGYTF
>TRBJ1-2|.|.|TRBV5-6
TGTGCCAGCAGCAAACAGGGAGACTATGGCTACACCTTC
CASSKQGDYGYTF
>TRBJ1-2|.|.|TRBV6-2/TRBV6-3
TGTGCCAGCAGTTACCTACAGGCCTATGGCTACACCTTC
CASSYLQAYGYTF
>TRBJ1-4|.|TRBD1|TRBV5-4
TGTGCCAGCAGCTTGGACCAGGGGGCGGGTGAAAAACTGTTTTTT
CASSLDQGAGEKLFF
>TRBJ1-4|.|.|TRBV7-2
TGTGCCAGCAGCTTAAGGGGCCATTTAAGGGAAAAACTGTTTTTT
CASSLRGHLREKLFF
>TRBJ2-5|.|TRBD2|TRBV4-2
TGTGCCAGCAGCCGGGGGACTAGCGGGGACGATTACCAAGAGACCCAGTACTTC
CASSRGTSGDDYQETQYF
>TRBJ1-2|.|TRBD1|TRBV9
TGTGCCAGCAGCGAGGACAGGGGGCTTGGCTACACCTTC
CASSEDRGLGYTF
>TRBJ1-6|few|.|TRBV9
TGTGCCAGCAGCCCAAACTTAGGACAGACAAATTCACCCCTCCACTTT
CASSPNLGQTNSPLHF
>TRBJ2-2|.|TRBD1|TRBV11-2
TGTGCCAGCAGTCACAGGGGGAACACCGGGGAGCTGTTTTTT
CASSHRGNTGELFF
>TRBJ2-7|.|TRBD1|TRBV6-5
TGTGCCAGCAGGGGACCGGGACAGGGTGCCGAGCAGTACTTC
CASRGPGQGAEQYF
>TRBJ1-4|.|.|TRBV14
TGTGCCAGCAGCCAAGACCGTACCAGTGAAAAACTGTTTTTT
CASSQDRTSEKLFF
>TRBJ1-6|.|TRBD1|TRBV6-5
TGTGCCAGCAGTTACGACCTGGGACAGGGTTACTCACCCCTCCACTTT
CASSYDLGQGYSPLHF
>TRBJ2-2|.|TRBD2|TRBV7-2
TGTGCCAGCAGCAAACTAGCGGGGGGGCAGGCCGGGGAGCTGTTTTTT
CASSKLAGGQAGELFF
>TRBJ1-3|.|.|TRBV30
TGTGCCTGGAGTGTAGCGGCTCTTGGAAACACCATATATTTT
CAWSVAALGNTIYF
>TRBJ1-5|.|TRBD1|TRBV6-2/TRBV6-3
TGTGCCAGCAGTTACAGGCAGGGGGTAAATAGCAATCAGCCCCAGCATTTT
CASSYRQGVNSNQPQHF
>TRBJ1-2|.|.|TRBV4-2
TGTGCCAGCAGCCAAATAAGGGGGGGCAACGATGGCTACACCTTC
CASSQIRGGNDGYTF
>TRBJ1-6|.|TRBD1|TRBV5-4
TGTGCCAGCAGCACAAGGAAGACAGGGTATAATTCACCCCTCCACTTT
CASSTRKTGYNSPLHF